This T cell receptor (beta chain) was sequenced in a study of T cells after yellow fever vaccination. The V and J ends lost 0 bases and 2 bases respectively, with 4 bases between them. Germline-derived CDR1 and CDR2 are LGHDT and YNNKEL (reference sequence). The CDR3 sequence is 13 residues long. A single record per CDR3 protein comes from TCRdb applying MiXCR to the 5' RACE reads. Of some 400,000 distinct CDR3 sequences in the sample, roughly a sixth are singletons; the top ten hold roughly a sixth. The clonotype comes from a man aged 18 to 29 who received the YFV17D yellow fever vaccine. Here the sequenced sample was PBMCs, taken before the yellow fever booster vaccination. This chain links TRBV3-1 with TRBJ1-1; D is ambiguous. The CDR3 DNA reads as TGTGCCAGCAGCCAAGATCCCAACACTGAAGCTTTCTTT. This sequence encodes CASSQDPNTEAFF.